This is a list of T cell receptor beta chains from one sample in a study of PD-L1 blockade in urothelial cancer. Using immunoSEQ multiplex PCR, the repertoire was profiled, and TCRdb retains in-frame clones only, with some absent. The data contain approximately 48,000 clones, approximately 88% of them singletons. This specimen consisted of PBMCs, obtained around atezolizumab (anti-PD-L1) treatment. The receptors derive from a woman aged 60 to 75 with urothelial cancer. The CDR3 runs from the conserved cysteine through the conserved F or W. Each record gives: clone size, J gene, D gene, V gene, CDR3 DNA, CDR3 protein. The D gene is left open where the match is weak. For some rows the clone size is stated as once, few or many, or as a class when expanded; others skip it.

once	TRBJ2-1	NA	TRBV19	TGTGCCAGTAGTCCCAGGAGACAGGCGAACTACAATGAGCAGTTCTTC	CASSPRRQANYNEQFF
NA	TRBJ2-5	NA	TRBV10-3	TGTGCCATCCGGGGCCAAGAGACCCAGTACTTC	CAIRGQETQYF
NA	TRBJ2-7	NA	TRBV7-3	TGTGCCAGCAGCGCAGGGGACTCCTACGAGCAGTACTTC	CASSAGDSYEQYF
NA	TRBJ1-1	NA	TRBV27	TGTGCCAGCAGTTTGGGTCAGGTGAACACTGAAGCTTTCTTT	CASSLGQVNTEAFF
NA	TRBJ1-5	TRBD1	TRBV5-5	TGTGCCAGCAGCATGGACAGGGTGGAAGTTGGTCAGCCCCAGCATTTT	CASSMDRVEVGQPQHF
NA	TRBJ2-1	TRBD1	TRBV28	TGTGCCATCACAGGGGGCACAAACTACAATGAGCAGTTCTTC	CAITGGTNYNEQFF
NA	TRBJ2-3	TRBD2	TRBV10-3	TGTGCCATCACCGGGACTAGCGGGGGAATCGGGGATACGCAGTATTTT	CAITGTSGGIGDTQYF
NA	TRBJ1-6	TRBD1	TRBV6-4	TGTGCCAGCGGACAGGGGTCCAATTCACCCCTCCACTTT	CASGQGSNSPLHF
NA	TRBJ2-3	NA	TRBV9	TGTGCCAGCAGCGTAGCTCAAACGAGGACAGATACGCAGTATTTT	CASSVAQTRTDTQYF
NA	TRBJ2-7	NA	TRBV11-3	TGTGCCAGCAGCCCAGGGGGTAGCGGGGCCTACGAGCAGTACTTC	CASSPGGSGAYEQYF
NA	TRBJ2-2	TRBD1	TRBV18	TGTGCCAGCTCACCCCAACAGGGGACCGGGGAGCTGTTTTTT	CASSPQQGTGELFF
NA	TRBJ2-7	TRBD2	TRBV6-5	TGTGCCAGCAGCGGGATAGCGGGGATCTACGAGCAGTACTTC	CASSGIAGIYEQYF
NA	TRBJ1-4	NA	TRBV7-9	TGTGCCAGCAGCTTGCAGGGTTTAAAGGAAAAACTGTTTTTT	CASSLQGLKEKLFF
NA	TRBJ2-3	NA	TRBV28	TGTGCCAGCAGTTTACCAAGCGGAGGCACAGATACGCAGTATTTT	CASSLPSGGTDTQYF
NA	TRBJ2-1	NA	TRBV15	TGTGCCACCAGCAGAGTCGGGAGTTTCTTCGATTGGGGAGCCTACAATGAGCAGTTCTTC	CATSRVGSFFDWGAYNEQFF
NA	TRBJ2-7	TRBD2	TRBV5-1	TGCGCCAGCAGCCCCGGCGGCGGGAGTCCCTTCGAGCAGTACTTC	CASSPGGGSPFEQYF
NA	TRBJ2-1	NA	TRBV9	TGTGCCAGCAGCGTAGATGCCCTATCCTATGAGCAGTTCTTC	CASSVDALSYEQFF
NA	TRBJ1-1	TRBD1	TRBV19	TGTGCCAGTAAATCACAGGGGTTATGGAACACTGAAGCTTTCTTT	CASKSQGLWNTEAFF
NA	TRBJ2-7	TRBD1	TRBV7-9	TGTGCCAGCAGCTACGGGACAGGGGCCTCCTACGAGCAGTACTTC	CASSYGTGASYEQYF
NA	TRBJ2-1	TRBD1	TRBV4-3	TGCGCCAGCAGCCAGACAGGGTTTAATGAGCAGTTCTTC	CASSQTGFNEQFF
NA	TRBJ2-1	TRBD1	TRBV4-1	TGCGCCAGCAGCCCAGTCGGGGACAGGGTGAAAAATGAGCAGTTCTTC	CASSPVGDRVKNEQFF
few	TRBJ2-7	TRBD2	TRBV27	TGTGCCAGCAGTTTAGCGGGAGGCCCCTACGAGCAGTACTTC	CASSLAGGPYEQYF
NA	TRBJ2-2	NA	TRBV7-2	TGTGCCAGCAGCCCTAGAGTAGTGGGCGGGGAGCTGTTTTTT	CASSPRVVGGELFF
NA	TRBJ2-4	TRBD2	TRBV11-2	TGTGCCAGCAGCTACGGGACTAGGGGTAGGAACATTCAGTACTTC	CASSYGTRGRNIQYF
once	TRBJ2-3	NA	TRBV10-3	TGTGCCATCAGGGAAACTAGCTTTAGCACAGATACGCAGTATTTT	CAIRETSFSTDTQYF
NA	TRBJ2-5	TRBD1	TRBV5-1	TGCGCCAGCAGCCCGGGGACAGGTCAGGTCCAAGAGACCCAGTACTTC	CASSPGTGQVQETQYF
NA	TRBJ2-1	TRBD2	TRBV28	TGTGCCAGCAGGACAACTGGACTAGCGGGGGATCATGAGCAGTTCTTC	CASRTTGLAGDHEQFF
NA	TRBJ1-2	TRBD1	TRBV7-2	TGTGCCAGCAGGAGGACAGGGCTGGACTATGGCTACACCTTC	CASRRTGLDYGYTF
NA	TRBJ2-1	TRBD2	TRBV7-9	TGTGCCAGCAGCCAGAGGACTAGCGGGCGCGGTATCGTTGGGCAGTTCTTC	CASSQRTSGRGIVGQFF
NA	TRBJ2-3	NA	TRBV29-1	TGCAGCGCTACTAGGCCCGCCGGGGATACGCAGTATTTT	CSATRPAGDTQYF
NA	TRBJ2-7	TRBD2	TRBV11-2	TGTGCCAGCAGCCAAATGGGAGGGCCGGTCGACGAGCAGTACTTC	CASSQMGGPVDEQYF
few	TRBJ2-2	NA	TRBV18	TGTGCCAGCTCTCCCCGCACTAGTGACGGGGAGCTGTTTTTT	CASSPRTSDGELFF
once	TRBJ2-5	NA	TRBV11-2	TGTGCCAGCAGCTTAGGAAGGGGGACGCAAGAGACCCAGTACTTC	CASSLGRGTQETQYF
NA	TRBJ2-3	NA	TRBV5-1	TGCGCCAGCAGTTGGGGGTCAGGGGGCACAGATACGCAGTATTTT	CASSWGSGGTDTQYF
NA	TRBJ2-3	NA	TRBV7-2	TGTGCCAGCAGCTTAGTGTACACAGATACGCAGTATTTT	CASSLVYTDTQYF
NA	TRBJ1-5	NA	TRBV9	TGTGCCAGCAGCGTGGACATAAGTCAGCCCCAGCATTTT	CASSVDISQPQHF
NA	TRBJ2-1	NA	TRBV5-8	TGTGCCAGCAGCTTGTTGGGCGATGAGCAGTTCTTC	CASSLLGDEQFF
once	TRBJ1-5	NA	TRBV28	TGTGCCAGCAGTTTACGGGGGTTTGGTAGCAATCAGCCCCAGCATTTT	CASSLRGFGSNQPQHF
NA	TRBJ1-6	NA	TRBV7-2	TGTGCCAGCAGCGCATGGGCGGGGGGTTCACCCCTCCACTTT	CASSAWAGGSPLHF
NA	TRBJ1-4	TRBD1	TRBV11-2	TGTGCCAGCAGCTCTCCGACAGGGTGGGGCGAAAAACTGTTTTTT	CASSSPTGWGEKLFF
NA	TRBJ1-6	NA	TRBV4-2	TGTGCCAGCAGCCAAGGTGGGGGGACCGATTCACCCCTCCACTTT	CASSQGGGTDSPLHF
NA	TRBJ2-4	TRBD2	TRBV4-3	TGCGCCAGCAGCCAAGGGGTAGCGGGAGCGGAAAACATTCAGTACTTC	CASSQGVAGAENIQYF
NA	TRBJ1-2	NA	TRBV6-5	TGTGCCAGCAGTTTCCTAGGCAGGGCGAACTATGGCTACACCTTC	CASSFLGRANYGYTF
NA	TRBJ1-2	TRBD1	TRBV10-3	TGTGCCATCAGTGAATCCCCAGGGGGCAACTATGGCTACACCTTC	CAISESPGGNYGYTF
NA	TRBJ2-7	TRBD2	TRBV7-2	TGTGCCAGCAGCTCACTCGGGGGCACTAGCGGGAGGACCTCCTACGAGCAGTACTTC	CASSSLGGTSGRTSYEQYF
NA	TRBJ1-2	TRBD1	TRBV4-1	TGCGCCAGCAGTTTACAGGGGTTTTTTGGCTACACCTTC	CASSLQGFFGYTF
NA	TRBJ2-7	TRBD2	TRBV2	TGTGCCAGCAGTGTAATAGCGGGACCCTACGAGCAGTACTTC	CASSVIAGPYEQYF
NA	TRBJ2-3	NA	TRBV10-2	TGCGCCAGCAGTGAGGGGGCAAGCCAAACAGATACGCAGTATTTT	CASSEGASQTDTQYF
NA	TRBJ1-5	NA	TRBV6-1	TGTGCCAGCAGTTTGTATTTGTCTCAGCCCCAGCATTTT	CASSLYLSQPQHF
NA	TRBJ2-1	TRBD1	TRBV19	TGTGCCAGTCGCCGATCCTCGGACAGGTTTTACAATGAGCAGTTCTTC	CASRRSSDRFYNEQFF
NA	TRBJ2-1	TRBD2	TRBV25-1	TGTGCCAGCAGTGATTATTTTAGCGGGAGGGGGGCCTACAATGAGCAGTTCTTC	CASSDYFSGRGAYNEQFF
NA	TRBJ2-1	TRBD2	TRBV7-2	TGTGCCAGCAGTGCGACTAGCGGAAACTACAATGAGCAGTTCTTC	CASSATSGNYNEQFF
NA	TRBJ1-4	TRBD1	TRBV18	TGTGCCAGCTCACCACAGGACAGGGGAACTAATGAAAAACTGTTTTTT	CASSPQDRGTNEKLFF
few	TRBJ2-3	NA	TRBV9	TGTGCCAGCAGCGTAGCGCAACGGGGAGATACGCAGTATTTT	CASSVAQRGDTQYF
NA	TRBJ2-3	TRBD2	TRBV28	TGTGCCAGCCATTCCCCGGGGGGGGCTAGGACAGATACGCAGTATTTT	CASHSPGGARTDTQYF